One sample yielded the 27 T cell receptor beta chains listed below, sequenced in a study of blood T cells in healthy people across ages. Then a second PCR, running about 7 to 11 cycles, was carried out with a sample-barcoded 5' primer and a J-beta primer mix. TCRdb reprocessed the 5' RACE reads with MiXCR, giving one entry per CDR3 protein. The profile shows more than 1.4 million distinct CDR3 sequences, approximately 38% of them singletons. Specimen: blood. Receptors originate from a woman under 30 in good health.

This chain links TRBV10-1 with TRBJ2-1; D gene unclear. The germline gives CDR1 WNHNN, CDR2 SYGVQD (reference sequence). V gave up 0 bases and J gave up 6 bases, with 6 bases separating them. The CDR3 is 13 amino acids. The CDR3 sequence: CASSESNTNEQFF. The CDR3 DNA reads TGCGCCAGCAGTGAGTCTAACACCAATGAGCAGTTCTTC.

This clonotype was seen only a few times. The chain joins TRBV7-8 to TRBJ2-3; 7 bases fit TRBD2. Per the germline V gene, CDR1 is SGHVS and CDR2 is FQNEAQ. This CDR3 contains 15 residues. The ends lost 2 bases at V and 2 bases at J; junction bases unmatched: 4. As DNA, the CDR3 is TGTGCCAGCAGCTTACGGGACTACCCCACAGATACGCAGTATTTT. Protein sequence: CASSLRDYPTDTQYF.

The gene calls are TRBV20-1 and TRBJ2-3; 7 nucleotides match TRBD2. Germline trimming cut 6 bases from V and 4 bases from J; bases unmatched to any gene: 7. Germline V gives CDR1 DFQATT, CDR2 SNEGSKA (reference sequence). The CDR3 runs 13 residues. CDR3 sequence reads: CSAGGTHSDTQYF. In nucleotides, the CDR3 is TGCAGTGCCGGGGGGACTCATTCAGATACGCAGTATTTT.

CDR3 region: CSASKSGEGDTQYF. CDR3 DNA: TGCAGTGCTAGTAAAAGCGGGGAGGGAGATACGCAGTATTTT. The genes are TRBV20-1 and TRBJ2-3, with 7 nucleotides matching TRBD2. There are 14 residues in the CDR3. CDR1 and CDR2 from the germline V gene are DFQATT and SNEGSKA (reference sequence). Trimming removed 3 bases from V and 5 bases from J; junction bases left unmatched: 8.

A word on this clonotype: This may be a read error, as it is one base from a much larger clone. This CDR3 is CAISTLVSSGTNEQFF. CDR3 sequence (DNA): TGTGCCATCAGTACCCTCGTATCTAGCGGGACTAATGAGCAGTTCTTC. J is TRBJ2-1 and V is TRBV10-3, with 9 bases lining up with TRBD2. Germline V gene lookup returns CDR1 ENHRY and CDR2 SYGVKD. After removal of 5 bases from V and 7 bases from J, the junction contained 12 bases not matched to a gene. The length of the CDR3 is 16 residues.

This clonotype was counted at least ten times. CDR3 sequence (DNA): TGTGCCAGCAGCAGACTAGGTGATACGCAGTATTTT. Amino acids: CASSRLGDTQYF. The rearrangement joins TRBV12-3 or TRBV12-4 to TRBJ2-3, with a weak D call TRBD2 (6 bases). V dropped 6 bases and J dropped 6 bases, with 10 bases sitting between them. The CDR3 sequence is 12 residues long.

The V call is TRBV18, the J call TRBJ2-2, with 9 bases that match TRBD2. V dropped 3 bases and J dropped 5; count of bases not matched to a gene: 10. Germline-derived CDR1 and CDR2 are KGHSH and LQKENI. The length of the CDR3 is 17 residues. DNA for the CDR3: TGTGCCAGCTCACCGATTCCCCTAGCGGGAACAACCGGGGAGCTGTTTTTT. Residues: CASSPIPLAGTTGELFF.

Comments on this clonotype: At one of its ends the junction is not consistent with the germline gene, which may arise from a read error. The chain uses TRBV15 and TRBJ2-5; D may be TRBD1 (7 bases). The end of the DNA is better explained by TRBJ2-7, so the J call may be wrong. The CDR3 is 16 amino acids. Germline V gene data show CDR1 as LNHNV and CDR2 as YYDKDF (reference sequence). CDR3 nucleotides: TGTGCCGCCAGCAGGGGGGTGAAGGGACGGGTAAACGAGCAGTACTTC. As protein: CAASRGVKGRVNEQYF.

A word on this clonotype: Sequence at one end of the junction differs from germline and may be a read error. J is TRBJ2-3 and V is TRBV4-1; TRBD2 matches at 13 bases. Per germline, CDR1 MGHRA and CDR2 YSYEKL. The CDR3 length is 17 residues. DNA of the CDR3: TGCGTCAGCAGACGACTAGCGGGGGGTCGAGGTACAGATACGCAGTATTTT. Amino acid sequence: CVSRRLAGGRGTDTQYF.

This clonotype was seen a few times. The chain employs TRBV15 and TRBJ2-1; TRBD1 aligns across 8 bases. V gave up 2 bases and J gave up 4 bases; unmatched junction bases: 7. CDR3 length: 16 amino acids. From germline, CDR1 is LNHNV and CDR2 YYDKDF (reference sequence). The CDR3 DNA reads TGTGCCACCAGCAGAACGCCGGGACAGGAATACAATGAGCAGTTCTTC. Its protein product is CATSRTPGQEYNEQFF.

Comment on this clonotype: Relative to the germline gene, one junction end is altered; a read error may explain this. The chain has TRBV28 and TRBJ2-7, with a weak D call TRBD2 (5 bases). The CDR3 length is 14 residues. Germline loops: CDR1 MDHEN, CDR2 SYDVKM. The CDR3 loop reads CAGSLPGPGYEQYF. CDR3 in DNA: TGTGCCGGCAGTTTACCCGGACCGGGGTACGAGCAGTACTTC.

V usage is TRBV7-7 and J usage is TRBJ2-5, with D maybe TRBD2 (5 bases). The V gene's germline CDR1 is SSHAT and CDR2 FNYEAQ (reference sequence). The CDR3 loop spans 14 amino acids. Trimming took off 5 bases at V and 2 bases at J, with 12 bases between the two ends. CDR3 amino acids: CASSARAFQETQYF. The DNA of the CDR3 is TGTGCCAGCAGCGCGCGGGCCTTTCAAGAGACCCAGTACTTC.

V is TRBV20-1 and J is TRBJ1-2, with TRBD1 as a possible D gene (6 bases). Looked up from germline, CDR1 is DFQATT and CDR2 is SNEGSKA (reference sequence). The CDR3 extends over 18 amino acids. The V end was cut by 3 bases, the J end by 2 bases, with 25 bases between. The CDR3 region is CSARTNFYREPGNYGYTF. CDR3 nucleotide sequence: TGCAGTGCTAGGACCAATTTTTACAGGGAACCCGGCAACTATGGCTACACCTTC.

The sample holds a few counts of this clonotype. A clone one base away is much larger, so this may be a read error. The chain combines TRBV4-2 with TRBJ1-2; D is undetermined. This CDR3 comprises 14 residues. Between the trimmed V and J ends, which lost 6 bases and 0 bases, there was a span of 11 bases. Germline V gene data show CDR1 as LGHNA and CDR2 as YNFKEQ. The CDR3 spells CASSPAVSNYGYTF. The CDR3 DNA reads as TGTGCCAGCAGTCCCGCAGTTTCTAACTATGGCTACACCTTC.

CDR3 DNA sequence: TGTGCCATCAGTGAGTCCGGGACTAGCTACGCAGATACGCAGTATTTT. It translates to CAISESGTSYADTQYF. The chain combines TRBV10-3 with TRBJ2-3; 9 nucleotides line up with TRBD2. The CDR3 is made up of 16 amino acids. Germline V gene data show CDR1 as ENHRY and CDR2 as SYGVKD. The trim removed 0 bases at V and 4 bases at J, leaving 5 bases unmatched.

V usage is TRBV9 and J usage is TRBJ1-2, with 9 bases lining up with TRBD1. The CDR3 is made up of 16 amino acids. V lost 3 bases and J lost 9; bases outside the gene matches: 15. In germline, CDR1 is SGDLS, CDR2 YYNGEE. For the CDR3, the DNA is TGTGCCAGCAGCGCGAAGCCGGGGGTTGGACAGGGGAGCTACACCTTC. This sequence encodes CASSAKPGVGQGSYTF.

The chain is built from TRBV9 and TRBJ2-7; 8 positions match TRBD1. The germline V gene has CDR1 SGDLS and CDR2 YYNGEE. Trimming cost V 3 bases and J 0 bases; bases outside gene matches: 5. The CDR3 consists of 15 residues. The CDR3 coding sequence is TGTGCCAGCAGCGCGACAGGGGTCGCCTCCTACGAGCAGTACTTC. It specifies CASSATGVASYEQYF.

The sample holds a few counts of this clonotype. V gene TRBV27 combines with J gene TRBJ1-2; 7 nucleotides line up with TRBD1. This CDR3 comprises 16 residues. The V and J ends lost 2 bases and 4 bases, in that order; junction bases with no gene match: 10. Germline CDR1 is MNHEY and CDR2 is SMNVEV (reference sequence). Here the CDR3 DNA reads TGTGCCAGCAGTTTAGAAAAGGGGGCGATCGGCTATGGCTACACCTTC. Translating gives CASSLEKGAIGYGYTF.

A few counts support this clonotype. The chain carries TRBV21-1 and TRBJ2-7. TRBV21-1 is termed a pseudogene. The CDR3 extends over 16 amino acids. This CDR3 is CASSPSVRVRSKKQYF. The CDR3 region has the DNA TGTGCCAGCAGCCCCAGCGTAAGGGTCCGCAGTAAGAAGCAGTACTTC.

This clonotype showed up many times. The CDR3 loop reads CASSWGSYEQYF. CDR3 nucleotide sequence: TGTGCCAGCAGTTGGGGCTCCTACGAGCAGTACTTC. This chain joins TRBV12-3 or TRBV12-4 and TRBJ2-7, with D unclear. The CDR3 has 12 residues. The V gene lost 4 bases and the J gene lost 0 bases, with 4 bases spanning the gap.

V usage is TRBV20-1 and J usage is TRBJ2-1, with 10 bases lining up with TRBD2. With 6 bases clipped from V and 9 bases from J, the junction kept 11 bases outside the gene matches. Germline CDR1 is DFQATT and CDR2 is SNEGSKA (reference sequence). This CDR3 contains 14 residues. The CDR3 protein is CSAPLGAGGVEQFF. The DNA of the CDR3 is TGCAGTGCCCCATTGGGAGCGGGAGGGGTTGAGCAGTTCTTC.

The chain combines TRBV20-1 with TRBJ2-1; TRBD2 matches at 9 bases. The V and J ends lost 6 bases and 5 bases, in that order; junction bases with no gene match: 14. The CDR3 length is 16 residues. Looked up from germline, CDR1 is DFQATT and CDR2 is SNEGSKA (reference sequence). The CDR3 sequence: CSAHGAAGGPNNEQFF. The CDR3 DNA reads as TGCAGTGCCCACGGGGCGGCGGGAGGGCCGAACAATGAGCAGTTCTTC.

This clonotype was seen more than once but under ten times. The chain combines TRBV25-1 with TRBJ1-1; 9 nucleotides agree with TRBD1. Germline lookup yields CDR1 MGHDK and CDR2 SYGVNS. V lost 6 bases to trimming and J lost 3 bases; unmatched junction nucleotides: 8. CDR3 length: 15 residues. CDR3 region: CASSTPGTGHTEAFF. The CDR3 bases are TGTGCCAGCAGCACCCCCGGGACAGGGCACACTGAAGCTTTCTTT. The full variable domain, its missing parts supplied by reference TRBV25-1 and TRBJ1-1, is EADIYQTPRYLVIGTGKKITLECSQTMGHDKMYWYQQDPGMELHLIHYSYGVNSTEKGDLSSESTVSRIRTEHFPLTLESARPSHTSQYLCASSTPGTGHTEAFFGQGTRLTVV.

The rearrangement links TRBV12-3 or TRBV12-4 to TRBJ2-7; 7 bases are a match to TRBD1. With 4 bases clipped from V and 2 bases from J, the junction kept 5 bases outside the gene matches. The CDR3 extends over 14 amino acids. The CDR3 reads CASSWGQITYEQYF. The DNA for the CDR3 is TGTGCCAGCAGTTGGGGACAGATTACCTACGAGCAGTACTTC.

The V call is TRBV6-4, the J call TRBJ2-1; TRBD2 aligns across 8 bases. The germline gives CDR1 MRHNA, CDR2 SNTAGT. This CDR3 is built from 15 residues. With 7 bases clipped from V and 9 bases from J, the junction kept 14 bases outside the gene matches. The CDR3 nucleotides read TGTGCCAGCAAGGCCGGGAGTGCGGGAGGAAGTGAGCAGTTCTTC. It codes for CASKAGSAGGSEQFF.

The chain recombines TRBV9 with TRBJ2-1; possibly TRBD1 or TRBD2 for D (6 bases each). The CDR3 has 15 residues. Trimming shortened V by 3 bases and J by 9 bases, and 19 bases separated the two germline ends. Germline CDR1 reads SGDLS; CDR2 reads YYNGEE. The CDR3, as DNA: TGTGCCAGCAGCGAGGGGGGCGGGAAAATGGTTGAGCAGTTCTTC. Its protein product is CASSEGGGKMVEQFF. Filled out from reference TRBV9 and TRBJ2-1, the complete variable domain reads DSGVTQTPKHLITATGQRVTLRCSPRSGDLSVYWYQQSLDQGLQFLIQYYNGEERAKGNILERFSAQQFPDLHSELNLSSLELGDSALYFCASSEGGGKMVEQFFGPGTRLTVL.

The V call is TRBV20-1, the J call TRBJ2-1; possible D gene TRBD1, 5 bases. This CDR3 comprises 14 residues. V lost 0 bases, J lost 6 bases, and 12 bases lay in between. The V gene's germline CDR1 is DFQATT and CDR2 SNEGSKA (reference sequence). CDR3 in amino acids: CSARDKSTGNEQFF. The CDR3 DNA is TGCAGTGCTAGAGATAAGAGTACAGGCAATGAGCAGTTCTTC.